The entry that follows covers one T cell receptor beta chain sequence. This clonotype was seen at least ten times. This clone's antigen is unknown. No qualities accompany the bases; no much larger clone lies one base away. These data are taken from a study of T-cell reconstitution after alpha-beta-depleted transplantation in children (dated by TCRdb to 2016 to 2017). As for the study more broadly: T-cell immune reconstitution after TCRalphabeta/CD19-depleted allogeneic hematopoietic cell transplantation in children was quantitatively tracked in the study by means of TCR repertoire profiling.

Receptor libraries were prepared by PCR. This sample was sequenced with an Illumina HiSeq 2500. To normalize quantification of the TCRbeta repertoire, the TCR libraries were built with molecular barcoding that relied on unique molecular identifiers. The raw public reads went through TCRdb reprocessing: fastp at Q25, MiXCR clone calling, in-frame beta chains kept. Identical CDR3 proteins give one entry, which carries the most common genes and DNA. The sample table lists 400,000 to 500,000 distinct CDR3 sequences, roughly 11% of them with a count of one. About 5% of the sample belongs to the ten largest clones. Trimming takes 2 bases from V and 8 bases from J, and the germline ends sit 8 bases apart. The CDR3, from cysteine to phenylalanine, totals 12 residues. Only the CDR3 portion is preserved as DNA: 36 bases, with reading frame beginning at the first base.

Sequencing used PBMCs from the stem cell graft donor, obtained from the stem cell graft. The chain is made from TRBV12-3 or TRBV12-4 and TRBJ2-3, and possibly TRBD1, on 6 matching bases. The origin of this receptor is a human donor who donated a stem cell graft to a child with acute myeloid leukemia. At the DNA level, the sequence is TGTGCCAGCAGTTTACAACAGGGTACGCAGTATTTT. The translation is CASSLQQGTQYF.